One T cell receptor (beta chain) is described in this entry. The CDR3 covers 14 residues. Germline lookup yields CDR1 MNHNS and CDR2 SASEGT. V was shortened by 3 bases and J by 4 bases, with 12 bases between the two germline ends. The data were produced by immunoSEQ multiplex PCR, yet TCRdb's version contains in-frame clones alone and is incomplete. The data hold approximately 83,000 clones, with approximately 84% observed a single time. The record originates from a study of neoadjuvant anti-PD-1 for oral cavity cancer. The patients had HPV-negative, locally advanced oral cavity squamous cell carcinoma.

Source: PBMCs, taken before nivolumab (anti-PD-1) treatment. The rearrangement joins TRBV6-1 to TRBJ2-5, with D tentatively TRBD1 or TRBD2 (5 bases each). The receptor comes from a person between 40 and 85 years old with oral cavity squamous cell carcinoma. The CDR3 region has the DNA TGTGCCAGCAGTGAGGAGGTCAGGGCAGAGACCCAGTACTTC. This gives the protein CASSEEVRAETQYF.